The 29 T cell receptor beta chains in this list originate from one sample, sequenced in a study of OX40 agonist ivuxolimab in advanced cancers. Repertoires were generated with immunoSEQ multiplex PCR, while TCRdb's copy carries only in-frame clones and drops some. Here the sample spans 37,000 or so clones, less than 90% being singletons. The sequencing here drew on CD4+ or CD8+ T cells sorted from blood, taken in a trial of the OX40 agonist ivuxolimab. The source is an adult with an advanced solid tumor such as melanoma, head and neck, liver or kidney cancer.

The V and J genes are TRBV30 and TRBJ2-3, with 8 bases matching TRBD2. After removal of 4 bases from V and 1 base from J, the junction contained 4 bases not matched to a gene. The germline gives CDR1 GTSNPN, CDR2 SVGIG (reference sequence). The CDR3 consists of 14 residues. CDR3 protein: CAWNLLAGTDTQYF. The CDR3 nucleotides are TGTGCCTGGAATTTACTAGCGGGCACAGATACGCAGTATTTT.

CDR3 residues: CASSLSQGGWAYEQYF. CDR3 DNA: TGTGCCAGCAGTTTATCCCAGGGTGGTTGGGCCTACGAGCAGTACTTC. The rearrangement joins TRBV7-9 to TRBJ2-7, with TRBD1 as a possible D gene (5 bases). Trimming cost V 6 bases and J 2 bases, with 20 bases left between them. CDR1 and CDR2 (germline): SEHNR, FQNEAQ (reference sequence). The CDR3 is 16 residues long.

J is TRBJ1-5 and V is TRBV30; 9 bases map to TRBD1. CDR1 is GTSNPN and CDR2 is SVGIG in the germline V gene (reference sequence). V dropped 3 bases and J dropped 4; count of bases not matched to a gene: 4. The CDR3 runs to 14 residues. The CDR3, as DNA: TGTGCCTGGAGCGCCGGGACAGGGAATCAGCCCCAGCATTTT. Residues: CAWSAGTGNQPQHF.

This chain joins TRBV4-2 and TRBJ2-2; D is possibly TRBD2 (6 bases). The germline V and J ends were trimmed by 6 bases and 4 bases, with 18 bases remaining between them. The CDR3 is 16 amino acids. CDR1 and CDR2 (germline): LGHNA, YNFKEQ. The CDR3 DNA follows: TGTGCCAGCAGTCCCCCGGAGAGGGGAGGCACCGGGGAGCTGTTTTTT. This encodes CASSPPERGGTGELFF.

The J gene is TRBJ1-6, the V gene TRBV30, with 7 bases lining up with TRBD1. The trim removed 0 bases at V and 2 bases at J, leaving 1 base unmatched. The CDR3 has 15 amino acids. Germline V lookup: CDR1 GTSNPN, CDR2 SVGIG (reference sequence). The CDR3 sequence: CAWSVGGAYNSPLHF. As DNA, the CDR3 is TGTGCCTGGAGTGTAGGGGGCGCCTATAATTCACCCCTCCACTTT.

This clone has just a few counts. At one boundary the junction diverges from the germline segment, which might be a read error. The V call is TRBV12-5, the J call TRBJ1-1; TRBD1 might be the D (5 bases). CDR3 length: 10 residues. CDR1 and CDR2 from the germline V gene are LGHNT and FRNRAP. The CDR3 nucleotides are TGTGCTAGTGGTGCTCCGGGGACCCTCTTT. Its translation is CASGAPGTLF.

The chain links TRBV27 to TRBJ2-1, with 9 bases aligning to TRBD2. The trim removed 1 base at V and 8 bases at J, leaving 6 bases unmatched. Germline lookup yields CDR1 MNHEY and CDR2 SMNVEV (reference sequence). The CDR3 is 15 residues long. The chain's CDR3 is CASSLWASGAYEQFF. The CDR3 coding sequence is TGTGCCAGCAGTTTATGGGCTAGCGGGGCCTATGAGCAGTTCTTC.

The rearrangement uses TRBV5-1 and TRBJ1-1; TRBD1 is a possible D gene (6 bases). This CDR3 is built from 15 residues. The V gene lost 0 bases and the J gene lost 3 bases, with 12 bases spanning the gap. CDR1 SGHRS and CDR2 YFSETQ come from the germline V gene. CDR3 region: CASSLDQGIHTEAFF. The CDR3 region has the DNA TGCGCCAGCAGCTTGGACCAGGGGATCCACACTGAAGCTTTCTTT.

CDR3 sequence: CASSFGTGESDEQYF. The CDR3 DNA is TGCGCCAGCAGCTTTGGGACAGGGGAGTCCGACGAGCAGTACTTC. The chain recombines TRBV5-1 with TRBJ2-7; 10 bases line up with TRBD1. CDR3 size: 15 residues. J was trimmed by 5 bases and V by 2 bases; bases with no gene match: 7. Germline assignment: CDR1 SGHRS and CDR2 YFSETQ. Variable domain in full (rest from reference TRBV5-1 and TRBJ2-7): KAGVTQTPRYLIKTRGQQVTLSCSPISGHRSVSWYQQTPGQGLQFLFEYFSETQRNKGNFPGRFSGRQFSNSRSEMNVSTLELGDSALYLCASSFGTGESDEQYFGPGTRLTVT.

For the CDR3, the DNA is TGTGCCAGCAGTTACTTAGGGGTGAATGAGCAGTTCTTC. This codes for CASSYLGVNEQFF. The V call is TRBV6-5, the J call TRBJ2-1; D perhaps matches TRBD1 (5 bases). V lost 1 base and J 7 bases, leaving 8 bases between the germline ends. This CDR3 contains 13 residues. Germline V gene data show CDR1 as MNHEY and CDR2 as SVGAGI.

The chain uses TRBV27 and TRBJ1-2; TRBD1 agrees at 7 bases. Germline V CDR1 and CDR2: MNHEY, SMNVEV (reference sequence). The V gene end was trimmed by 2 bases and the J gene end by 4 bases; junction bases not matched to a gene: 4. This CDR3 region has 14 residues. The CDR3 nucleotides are TGTGCCAGCAGTTTAACAGGGGTCGGCTATGGCTACACCTTC. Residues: CASSLTGVGYGYTF.

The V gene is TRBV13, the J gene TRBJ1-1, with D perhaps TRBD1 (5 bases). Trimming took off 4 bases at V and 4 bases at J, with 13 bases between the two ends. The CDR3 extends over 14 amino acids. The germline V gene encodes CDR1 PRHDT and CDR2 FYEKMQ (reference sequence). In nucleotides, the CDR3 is TGTGCCAGCAGCTATCAGACAGACTCCACTGAAGCTTTCTTT. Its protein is CASSYQTDSTEAFF.

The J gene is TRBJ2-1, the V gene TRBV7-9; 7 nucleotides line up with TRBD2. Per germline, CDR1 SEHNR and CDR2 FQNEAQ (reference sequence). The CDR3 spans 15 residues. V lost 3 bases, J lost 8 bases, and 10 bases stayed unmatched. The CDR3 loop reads CASSFGLEASYEQFF. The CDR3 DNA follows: TGTGCCAGCAGCTTCGGACTAGAGGCTAGTTATGAGCAGTTCTTC.

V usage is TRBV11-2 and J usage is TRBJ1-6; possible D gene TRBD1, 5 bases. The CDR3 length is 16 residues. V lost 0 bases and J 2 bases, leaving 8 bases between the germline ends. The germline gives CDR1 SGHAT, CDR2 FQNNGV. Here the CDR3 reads CASSLEGLAYNSPLHF. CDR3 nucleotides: TGTGCCAGCAGCTTAGAGGGACTCGCCTATAATTCACCCCTCCACTTT.

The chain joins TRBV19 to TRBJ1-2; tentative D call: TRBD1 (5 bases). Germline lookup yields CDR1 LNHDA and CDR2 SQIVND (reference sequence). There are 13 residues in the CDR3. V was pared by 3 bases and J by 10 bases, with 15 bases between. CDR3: CASSISGSRLYTF. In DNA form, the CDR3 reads TGTGCCAGTAGTATCTCAGGGTCGAGGCTCTACACCTTC. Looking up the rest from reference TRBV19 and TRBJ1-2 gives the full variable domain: DGGITQSPKYLFRKEGQNVTLSCEQNLNHDAMYWYRQDPGQGLRLIYYSQIVNDFQKGDIAEGYSVSREKKESFPLTVTSAQKNPTAFYLCASSISGSRLYTFGSGTRLTVV.

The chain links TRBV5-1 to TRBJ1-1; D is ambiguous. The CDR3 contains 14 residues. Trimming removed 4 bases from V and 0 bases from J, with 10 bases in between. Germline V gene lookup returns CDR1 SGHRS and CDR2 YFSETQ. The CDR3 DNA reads TGCGCCAGCAGCGCGGATAGTTTGAACACTGAAGCTTTCTTT. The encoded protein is CASSADSLNTEAFF.

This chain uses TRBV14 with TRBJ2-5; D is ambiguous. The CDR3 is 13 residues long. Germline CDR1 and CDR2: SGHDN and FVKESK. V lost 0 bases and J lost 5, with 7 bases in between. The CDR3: CASSQDTRETQYF. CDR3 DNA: TGTGCCAGCAGCCAAGATACGAGGGAGACCCAGTACTTC.

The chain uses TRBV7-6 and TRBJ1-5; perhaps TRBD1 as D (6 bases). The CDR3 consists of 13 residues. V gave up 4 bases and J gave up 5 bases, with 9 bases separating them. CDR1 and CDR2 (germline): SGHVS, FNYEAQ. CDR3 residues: CASSSQGYQPQHF. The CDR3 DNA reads TGTGCCAGCAGCTCCCAGGGGTATCAGCCCCAGCATTTT.

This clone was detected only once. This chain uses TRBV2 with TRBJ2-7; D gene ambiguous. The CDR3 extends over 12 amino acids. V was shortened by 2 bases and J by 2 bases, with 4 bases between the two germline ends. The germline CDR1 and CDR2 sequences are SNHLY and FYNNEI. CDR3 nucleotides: TGTGCCAGCAGTGAATTGCCCTACGAGCAGTACTTC. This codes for CASSELPYEQYF.

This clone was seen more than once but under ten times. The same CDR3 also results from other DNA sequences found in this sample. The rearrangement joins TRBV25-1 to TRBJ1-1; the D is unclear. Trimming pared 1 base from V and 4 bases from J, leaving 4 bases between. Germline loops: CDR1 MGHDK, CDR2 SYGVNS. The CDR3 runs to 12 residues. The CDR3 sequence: CASSELGTEAFF. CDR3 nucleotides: TGTGCCAGCAGTGAATTAGGCACTGAAGCTTTCTTT.

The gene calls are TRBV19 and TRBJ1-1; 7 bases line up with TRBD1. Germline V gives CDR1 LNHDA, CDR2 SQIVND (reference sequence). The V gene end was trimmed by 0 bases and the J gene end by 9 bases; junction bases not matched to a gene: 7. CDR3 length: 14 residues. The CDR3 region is CASSIDTGATQAFF. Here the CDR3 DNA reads TGTGCCAGTAGTATAGATACAGGGGCGACTCAAGCTTTCTTT.

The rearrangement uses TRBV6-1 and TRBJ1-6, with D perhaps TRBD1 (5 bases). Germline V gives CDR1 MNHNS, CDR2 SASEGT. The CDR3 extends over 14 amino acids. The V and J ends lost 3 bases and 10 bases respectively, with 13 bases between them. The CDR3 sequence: CASSEGGTTSPLHF. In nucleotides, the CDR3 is TGTGCCAGCAGTGAGGGGGGAACAACGTCACCCCTCCACTTT.

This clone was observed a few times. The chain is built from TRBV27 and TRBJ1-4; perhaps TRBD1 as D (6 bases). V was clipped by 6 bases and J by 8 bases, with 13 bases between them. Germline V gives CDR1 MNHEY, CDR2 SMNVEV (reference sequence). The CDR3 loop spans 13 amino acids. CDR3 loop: CASSGGGGEKLFF. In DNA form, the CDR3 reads TGTGCCAGCAGCGGGGGCGGAGGAGAAAAACTGTTTTTT. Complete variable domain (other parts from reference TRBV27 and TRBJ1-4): EAQVTQNPRYLITVTGKKLTVTCSQNMNHEYMSWYRQDPGLGLRQIYYSMNVEVTDKGDVPEGYKVSRKEKRNFPLILESPSPNQTSLYFCASSGGGGEKLFFGSGTQLSVL.

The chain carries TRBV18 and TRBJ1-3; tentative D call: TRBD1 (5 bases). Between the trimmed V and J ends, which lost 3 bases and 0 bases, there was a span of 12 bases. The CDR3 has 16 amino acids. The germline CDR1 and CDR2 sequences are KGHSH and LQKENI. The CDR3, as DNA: TGTGCCAGCTCACCCGACGGACATGTCTCTGGAAACACCATATATTTT. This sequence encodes CASSPDGHVSGNTIYF.

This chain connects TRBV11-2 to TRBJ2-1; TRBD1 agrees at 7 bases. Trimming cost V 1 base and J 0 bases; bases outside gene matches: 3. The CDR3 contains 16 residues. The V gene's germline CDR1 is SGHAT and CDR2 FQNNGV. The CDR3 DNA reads TGTGCCAGCAGCTTAGGATCAGGGGGCTCCTACAATGAGCAGTTCTTC. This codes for CASSLGSGGSYNEQFF.

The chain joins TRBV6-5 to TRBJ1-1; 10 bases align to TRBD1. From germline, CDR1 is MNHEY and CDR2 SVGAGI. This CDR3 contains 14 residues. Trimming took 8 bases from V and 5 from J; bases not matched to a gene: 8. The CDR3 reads CASGPTGGMTEAFF. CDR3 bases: TGTGCCAGCGGGCCGACAGGGGGCATGACTGAAGCTTTCTTT.

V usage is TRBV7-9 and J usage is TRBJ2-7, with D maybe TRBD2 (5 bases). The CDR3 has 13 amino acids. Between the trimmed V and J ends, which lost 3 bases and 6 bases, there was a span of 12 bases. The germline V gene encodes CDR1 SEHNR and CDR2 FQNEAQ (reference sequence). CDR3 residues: CASSFEGLGEQYF. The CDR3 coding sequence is TGTGCCAGCAGCTTTGAGGGCTTGGGCGAGCAGTACTTC.

CDR3 sequence reads: CSVEGTGGAGEQYF. The CDR3 DNA reads TGCAGCGTTGAGGGGACAGGGGGCGCGGGGGAGCAGTACTTC. V and J are TRBV29-1 and TRBJ2-7; TRBD1 matches 12 bases. This CDR3 is 14 amino acids long. Germline V gives CDR1 SQVTM, CDR2 ANQGSEA. The junction had 7 bases not matched to a gene; V was cut back by 3 bases and J by 7 bases.

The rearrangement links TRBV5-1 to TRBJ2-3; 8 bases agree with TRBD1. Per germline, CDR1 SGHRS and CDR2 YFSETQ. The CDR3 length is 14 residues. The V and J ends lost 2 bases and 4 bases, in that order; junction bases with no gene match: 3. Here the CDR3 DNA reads TGCGCCAGCAGCTTATACAGGGGGTCAGATACGCAGTATTTT. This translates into CASSLYRGSDTQYF.